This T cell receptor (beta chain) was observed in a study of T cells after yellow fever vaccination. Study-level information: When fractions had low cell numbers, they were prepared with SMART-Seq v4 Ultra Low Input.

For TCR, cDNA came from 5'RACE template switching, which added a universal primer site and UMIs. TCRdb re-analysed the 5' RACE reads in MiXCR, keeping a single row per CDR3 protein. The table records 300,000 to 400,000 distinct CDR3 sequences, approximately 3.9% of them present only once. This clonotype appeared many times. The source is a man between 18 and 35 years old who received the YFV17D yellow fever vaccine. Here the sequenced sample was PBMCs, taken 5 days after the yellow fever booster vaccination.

The CDR3, as DNA: TGCAGCGCCGTCAGGGGGACGGAGCAGTACTTC. This codes for CSAVRGTEQYF. The chain has TRBV29-1 and TRBJ2-7, with TRBD1 identical over 7 bases. There are 11 residues in the CDR3. The germline gives CDR1 SQVTM, CDR2 ANQGSEA. V was pared by 7 bases and J by 7 bases, with 7 bases of the junction left unmatched.